The present T cell receptor (beta chain) was sequenced within a study of T-cell memory formation after mild COVID-19. General study results and limits: Contracting clones, day 15 to 85, had balanced CD4/CD8, and later expanders favored CD4+. Within pre-infection memory, some responding clones were found, suggesting cross-reactive memory joined. Nothing confirmed that second-wave clones peaking on day 37 were specific for SARS-CoV-2.

The germline V gene encodes CDR1 LGHNA and CDR2 YNFKEQ. The CDR3 loop spans 15 amino acids. The trim removed 0 bases at V and 6 bases at J, leaving 5 bases unmatched. Constant-segment-primed 5'RACE gave TCR alpha and TCR beta cDNA libraries with sample barcodes and UMIs. Via MiXCR, TCRdb re-called the 5' RACE reads, giving one row per CDR3 protein. The top ten clones hold approximately 12% of a sample with 44,000 or so distinct CDR3 sequences, about a tenth of them seen once. This clonotype has only a few counts. Antigen: not known. The genes are TRBV4-2 and TRBJ2-7; TRBD2 matches at 10 bases. The receptor was derived from an adult woman who had mild COVID-19 (a few samples of this study predate the infection). Cell type and time point are not known. Specimen: PBMCs or a T cell subset sorted from them (not recorded which). The CDR3 sequence is CASSQDLASGSEQYF. CDR3 nucleotides: TGTGCCAGCAGCCAAGATTTGGCTAGCGGGAGCGAGCAGTACTTC.